What follows are 18 T cell receptor beta chains derived from one specimen sequenced in a study of cytomegalovirus exposure and HLA in healthy donors. Primers for the PCR totalled 60 Vbeta and 13 Jbeta. TCRdb keeps only in-frame clones here, not all; method: immunoSEQ multiplex PCR. The sample holds about 180,000 clones, 84% seen once. Sequenced: PBMCs. The origin of the receptors is a boy aged 2 to 10 in good health and CMV-seronegative.

For the CDR3, the DNA is TGTGCCAGCAGCTTAGACGGACAGGGCACCGGGGAGCTGTTTTTT. Translating it yields CASSLDGQGTGELFF. This rearrangement joins TRBV11-3 to TRBJ2-2, with TRBD1 matching 8 bases. Germline V gene lookup returns CDR1 SGHNT and CDR2 YENEEA. V shed 0 bases, J shed 4 bases, and the junction held 1 base outside the gene matches. The CDR3 runs 15 residues.

This clone was counted a single time. The chain combines TRBV28 with TRBJ1-5; D not resolved. CDR3 length equals 15 residues. In germline, CDR1 is MDHEN, CDR2 SYDVKM. Trimming removed 3 bases from V and 1 base from J, with 10 bases in between. This chain's CDR3 is CASSFMEPSNQPQHF. CDR3 bases: TGTGCCAGCAGTTTTATGGAGCCCAGCAATCAGCCCCAGCATTTT. The variable domain in full, completed from reference TRBV28 and TRBJ1-5, reads DVKVTQSSRYLVKRTGEKVFLECVQDMDHENMFWYRQDPGLGLRLIYFSYDVKMKEKGDIPEGYSVSREKKERFSLILESASTNQTSMYLCASSFMEPSNQPQHFGDGTRLSIL.

This sequence joins TRBV4-2 and TRBJ2-3; TRBD2 agrees at 7 bases. The junction had 5 bases not matched to a gene; V was cut back by 4 bases and J by 4 bases. CDR1 LGHNA and CDR2 YNFKEQ come from the germline V gene. CDR3 length: 14 residues. The DNA of the CDR3 is TGTGCCAGCAGCCGTAGGGAGGGAGCAGATACGCAGTATTTT. Residues: CASSRREGADTQYF.

This chain joins TRBV7-3 and TRBJ2-1; TRBD2 aligns across 14 bases. Germline V gene sequence: CDR1 SGHTA, CDR2 FQGTGA. Trimming took 1 base from V and 6 from J; bases not matched to a gene: 8. The CDR3 runs to 18 residues. DNA for the CDR3: TGTGCCAGCAGCTTAAGGGGGCCGGGACTAGCGGGAGTCAATGAGCAGTTCTTC. It yields the protein CASSLRGPGLAGVNEQFF.

The chain combines TRBV19 with TRBJ2-7, with a weak D call TRBD2 (5 bases). V lost 6 bases to trimming and J lost 7 bases, with 19 bases between them. CDR1 is LNHDA and CDR2 is SQIVND in the germline V gene (reference sequence). The CDR3 is 14 residues long. The CDR3 region is CASSLGRGIREQYF. Written as DNA, the CDR3 is TGTGCCAGTAGCCTAGGACGAGGGATAAGGGAGCAGTACTTC.

For this clone: One junction end does not reproduce the germline sequence, and a read error may be involved. The genes are TRBV6-6 and TRBJ1-3; D uncertain. The CDR3 is made up of 14 amino acids. CDR1 and CDR2 (germline): MNHNY, SVGAGI (reference sequence). This chain's CDR3 is CATSLIGAGNTIYF. The CDR3 DNA reads as TGTGCCACCAGTTTAATAGGAGCTGGAAACACCATATATTTT.

The chain employs TRBV19 and TRBJ2-2, with no clear D. The length of the CDR3 is 14 residues. Trimming took off 4 bases at V and 2 bases at J, with 8 bases between the two ends. Germline CDR1 and CDR2: LNHDA and SQIVND (reference sequence). Written as DNA, the CDR3 is TGTGCCAGTAGTAGCGGAGTCAACACCGGGGAGCTGTTTTTT. As protein: CASSSGVNTGELFF.

The V call is TRBV7-2, the J call TRBJ2-7; 8 nucleotides align to TRBD1. Germline V lookup: CDR1 SGHTA, CDR2 FQGNSA. The V gene end was trimmed by 1 base and the J gene end by 3 bases; junction bases not matched to a gene: 5. The CDR3 is 15 amino acids. Here the CDR3 reads CASSLVPGQGYEQYF. The CDR3 nucleotides read TGTGCCAGCAGCTTAGTCCCCGGACAGGGCTACGAGCAGTACTTC.

The CDR3 protein is CASSEWEGPRVELFF. The CDR3 DNA reads as TGTGCCAGCAGTGAATGGGAGGGCCCCCGGGTAGAGTTGTTTTTT. The V gene is TRBV6-1, the J gene TRBJ1-4; the D is unclear. The CDR3 totals 15 residues. Germline V CDR1 and CDR2: MNHNS, SASEGT. V was shortened by 2 bases and J by 15 bases, with 22 bases between the two germline ends.

The chain combines TRBV11-3 with TRBJ2-2; 10 nucleotides agree with TRBD2. The CDR3 is made up of 17 amino acids. The V and J ends lost 1 base and 6 bases, in that order; junction bases with no gene match: 8. Germline-derived CDR1 and CDR2 are SGHNT and YENEEA. The CDR3 DNA is TGTGCCAGCAGCTTAGCCCCATGGACTAGCGGTGCCGGGGAGCTGTTTTTT. Amino acids: CASSLAPWTSGAGELFF.

The chain links TRBV11-2 to TRBJ2-7, with D possibly TRBD2 on 5 matching bases. CDR1 SGHAT and CDR2 FQNNGV come from the germline V gene. Trimming took off 3 bases at V and 5 bases at J, with 14 bases between the two ends. CDR3 size: 14 residues. The CDR3 sequence is CASSFLPQRNEQYF. CDR3 DNA: TGTGCCAGCAGCTTTCTCCCCCAGCGGAACGAGCAGTACTTC.

The chain carries TRBV7-8 and TRBJ2-7, with 8 positions matching TRBD1. Per germline, CDR1 SGHVS and CDR2 FQNEAQ. This CDR3 region has 14 residues. The trim removed 5 bases at V and 2 bases at J, leaving 5 bases unmatched. For the CDR3, the DNA is TGTGCCAGCAGCCGACAGGGGTACCCCTACGAGCAGTACTTC. It codes for CASSRQGYPYEQYF.

This clone came up once. V and J are TRBV7-8 and TRBJ2-7; the match to TRBD1 covers 8 bases. Germline assignment: CDR1 SGHVS and CDR2 FQNEAQ. V was clipped by 5 bases and J by 4 bases; unmatched bases: 10. CDR3 length: 15 amino acids. CDR3 loop: CASSTARDRPYEQYF. CDR3 DNA: TGTGCCAGCAGCACCGCCCGGGACAGGCCTTACGAGCAGTACTTC.

The chain has TRBV2 and TRBJ2-5, with D perhaps TRBD2 (6 bases). Deletions cut 8 bases from V and 5 bases from J, with 15 bases between. The CDR3 contains 13 residues. The germline gives CDR1 SNHLY, CDR2 FYNNEI. The DNA of the CDR3 is TGTGCCAGCTCGGAGGGCAGCTGGGAGACCCAGTACTTC. Translation gives CASSEGSWETQYF.

The rearrangement uses TRBV15 and TRBJ2-1; tentatively, D is TRBD1 (6 bases). From germline, CDR1 is LNHNV and CDR2 YYDKDF (reference sequence). CDR3 size: 18 residues. The germline V and J ends were trimmed by 2 bases and 7 bases, with 24 bases remaining between them. The CDR3 coding sequence is TGTGCCACCAGCAGACCACTACCCGGGACATCTATGGGGAATGAGCAGTTCTTC. Translated, it gives CATSRPLPGTSMGNEQFF.

The chain carries TRBV7-3 and TRBJ2-2, with 10 bases identical to TRBD1. Germline V gene lookup returns CDR1 SGHTA and CDR2 FQGTGA. This CDR3 spans 15 amino acids. J lost 4 bases, V lost 6 bases, and 5 bases had no gene match. Written as DNA, the CDR3 is TGTGCCAGCAGTCGGGACAGGGGACTCACCGGGGAGCTGTTTTTT. Amino acid sequence: CASSRDRGLTGELFF.

The rearrangement links TRBV29-1 to TRBJ1-1, with a tentative D call TRBD1 (5 bases). Germline CDR1 is SQVTM and CDR2 is ANQGSEA. V was cut by 5 bases and J by 5 bases, with 15 bases left in between. The CDR3 is 13 residues long. CDR3 DNA sequence: TGCAGCGTTAAGTCTTTCAAGGGGACTGAAGCTTTCTTT. Protein: CSVKSFKGTEAFF. Variable domain in full (rest from reference TRBV29-1 and TRBJ1-1): SAVISQKPSRDICQRGTSLTIQCQVDSQVTMMFWYRQQPGQSLTLIATANQGSEATYESGFVIDKFPISRPNLTFSTLTVSNMSPEDSSIYLCSVKSFKGTEAFFGQGTRLTVV.

This chain uses TRBV15 with TRBJ2-1; TRBD1 agrees at 7 bases. The CDR3 runs to 17 residues. Germline V gene data show CDR1 as LNHNV and CDR2 as YYDKDF (reference sequence). V lost 5 bases and J lost 2; bases outside the gene matches: 12. The CDR3 protein is CATSRIKTGITYNEQFF. In DNA form, the CDR3 reads TGTGCCACCAGCCGGATAAAGACAGGGATCACCTACAATGAGCAGTTCTTC.